This T cell receptor (beta chain) was identified in a study of OX40 agonist ivuxolimab in advanced cancers. About the research overall: Past anti-PD-1, anti-PD-L1 or anti-CTLA-4 therapy was accepted, and approximately 40% had received some. Findings and limits, study-wide: Dose levels from 0.1 to 3.0 mg/kg saw CD4+ and CD8+ blood T cells expand clonally by week 6. In general, CD8+ T cells held more expanded clones than CD4+ did, on average. The study did not work out the antigen specificity of the expanded peripheral T cells.

With regard to this clone: As yet, its antigen is unknown.

CDR3 size: 16 residues. The V and J ends lost 1 base and 2 bases respectively, with 14 bases between them. The germline CDR1 and CDR2 sequences are SEHNR and FQNEAQ (reference sequence). Measured with immunoSEQ multiplex PCR; TCRdb has only the in-frame clones, and not every one. The sample lists more than 25,000 clones; 86% were seen once. V gene TRBV7-9 combines with J gene TRBJ2-5; either TRBD1 or TRBD2 may supply D (5 bases each). This clonotype originated in an adult with an advanced solid tumor such as melanoma, head and neck, liver or kidney cancer. Sequenced here: CD4+ or CD8+ T cells sorted from blood, sampled in a trial of the OX40 agonist ivuxolimab. For the CDR3, the DNA is TGTGCCAGCAGCTTAGTTTCTGAGAGGGGACAAGAGACCCAGTACTTC. It encodes CASSLVSERGQETQYF.